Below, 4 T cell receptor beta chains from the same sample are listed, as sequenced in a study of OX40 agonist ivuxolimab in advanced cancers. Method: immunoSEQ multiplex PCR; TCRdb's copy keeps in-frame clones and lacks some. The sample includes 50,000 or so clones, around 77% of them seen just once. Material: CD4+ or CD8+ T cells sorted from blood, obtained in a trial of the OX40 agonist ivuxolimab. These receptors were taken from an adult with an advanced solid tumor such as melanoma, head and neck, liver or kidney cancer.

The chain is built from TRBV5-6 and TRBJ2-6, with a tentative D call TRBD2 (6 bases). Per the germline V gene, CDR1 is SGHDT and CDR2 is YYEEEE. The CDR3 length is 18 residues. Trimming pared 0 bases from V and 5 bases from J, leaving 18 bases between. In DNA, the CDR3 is TGTGCCAGCAGCTTGGTGCGGGGCAGACCTAGGAGGGCCAACGTCCTGACTTTC. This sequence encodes CASSLVRGRPRRANVLTF.

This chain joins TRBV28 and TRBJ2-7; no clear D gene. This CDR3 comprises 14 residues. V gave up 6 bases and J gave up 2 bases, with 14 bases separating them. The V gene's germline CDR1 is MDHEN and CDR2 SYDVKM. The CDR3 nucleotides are TGTGCCAGCAGGAGCACGCACGGAACCTACGAGCAGTACTTC. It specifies CASRSTHGTYEQYF.

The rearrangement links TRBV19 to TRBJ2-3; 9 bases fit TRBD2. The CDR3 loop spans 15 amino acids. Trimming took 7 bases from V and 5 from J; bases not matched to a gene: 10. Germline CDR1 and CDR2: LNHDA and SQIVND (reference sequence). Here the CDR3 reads CASTGVAGVVDTQYF. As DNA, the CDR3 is TGTGCCAGTACGGGGGTAGCGGGAGTGGTAGATACGCAGTATTTT.

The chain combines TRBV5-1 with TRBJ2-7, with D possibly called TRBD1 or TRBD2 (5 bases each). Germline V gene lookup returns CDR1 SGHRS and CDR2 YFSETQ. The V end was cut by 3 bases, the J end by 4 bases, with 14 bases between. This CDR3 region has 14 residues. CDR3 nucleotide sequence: TGCGCCAGCAGCTCGAGGGCAGGGAGTTACGAGCAGTACTTC. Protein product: CASSSRAGSYEQYF. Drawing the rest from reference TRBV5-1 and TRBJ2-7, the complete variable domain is KAGVTQTPRYLIKTRGQQVTLSCSPISGHRSVSWYQQTPGQGLQFLFEYFSETQRNKGNFPGRFSGRQFSNSRSEMNVSTLELGDSALYLCASSSRAGSYEQYFGPGTRLTVT.